One and the same sample provided the 21 T cell receptor beta chains below, sequenced in a study of identifying expanded T cells in peripheral blood. TCRdb's copy holds only in-frame clones and misses some; the assay was immunoSEQ multiplex PCR. The sample has roughly 63,000 clones, over 75% seen once. Sample: blood. The receptors shown here come from a person aged 18 to 69 in good health.

The chain has TRBV7-2 and TRBJ2-1; the match to TRBD2 covers 11 bases. Germline V gene lookup returns CDR1 SGHTA and CDR2 FQGNSA. This CDR3 spans 18 amino acids. Germline trimming cut 1 base from V and 4 bases from J; bases unmatched to any gene: 9. DNA for the CDR3: TGTGCCAGCAGCTTAGAGCCCCTAACTAGCGGGAGATACAATGAGCAGTTCTTC. It is translated as CASSLEPLTSGRYNEQFF. The entire variable domain, with the rest obtained from reference TRBV7-2 and TRBJ2-1, is as follows: GAGVSQSPSNKVTEKGKDVELRCDPISGHTALYWYRQSLGQGLEFLIYFQGNSAPDKSGLPSDRFSAERTGGSVSTLTIQRTQQEDSAVYLCASSLEPLTSGRYNEQFFGPGTRLTVL.

The V gene is TRBV11-2, the J gene TRBJ1-5; 8 positions match TRBD1. The CDR3 loop spans 13 amino acids. After removal of 5 bases from V and 10 bases from J, the junction contained 7 bases not matched to a gene. Germline V gives CDR1 SGHAT, CDR2 FQNNGV. CDR3 in DNA: TGTGCCAGCAGCCGCGACAGGGGATCTCCCCAGCATTTT. Translated: CASSRDRGSPQHF.

CDR3 amino acids: CASKLTGDPNEKLFF. CDR3 nucleotides: TGTGCCAGCAAACTGACAGGGGATCCTAATGAAAAACTGTTTTTT. V gene TRBV2 combines with J gene TRBJ1-4; 8 nucleotides line up with TRBD1. Germline-derived CDR1 and CDR2 are SNHLY and FYNNEI. The CDR3 length is 15 residues. With 7 bases clipped from V and 3 bases from J, the junction kept 7 bases outside the gene matches.

The V call is TRBV6-1, the J call TRBJ1-3; the D is unclear. This CDR3 contains 13 residues. Germline CDR1 and CDR2: MNHNS and SASEGT. V shed 3 bases and J shed 2 bases, with 5 bases lying between them. CDR3 amino acids: CASSEWPGNTIYF. The CDR3 DNA is TGTGCCAGCAGTGAGTGGCCTGGAAACACCATATATTTT.

The V and J genes are TRBV19 and TRBJ2-3; D is possibly TRBD1 (5 bases). Germline CDR1 LNHDA, CDR2 SQIVND (reference sequence). V gave up 4 bases and J gave up 0 bases, with 14 bases separating them. CDR3 size: 16 residues. The DNA of the CDR3 is TGTGCCAGTAGTACCCGACAAGGGGTAAGCACAGATACGCAGTATTTT. Translating gives CASSTRQGVSTDTQYF.

In its sample, this clone was seen a few times. This chain connects TRBV11-2 to TRBJ2-7; TRBD2 matches 9 bases. The CDR3 consists of 14 residues. V gave up 2 bases and J gave up 6 bases; unmatched junction bases: 5. CDR1 is SGHAT and CDR2 is FQNNGV in the germline V gene. The CDR3 loop reads CASSLLAGSGEQYV. CDR3 sequence (DNA): TGTGCCAGCAGCTTACTAGCGGGGTCCGGCGAGCAGTACGTC.

V usage is TRBV7-2 and J usage is TRBJ2-5, with TRBD2 matching 11 bases. Germline values: CDR1 SGHTA, CDR2 FQGNSA. V dropped 4 bases and J dropped 1; count of bases not matched to a gene: 11. The CDR3 is 18 residues long. CDR3 nucleotides: TGTGCCAGCAGCTCCCCTTTACCCGGGACTAGCGGCCAAGAGACCCAGTACTTC. Residues: CASSSPLPGTSGQETQYF. The full variable domain, completed using reference TRBV7-2 and TRBJ2-5, is GAGVSQSPSNKVTEKGKDVELRCDPISGHTALYWYRQSLGQGLEFLIYFQGNSAPDKSGLPSDRFSAERTGGSVSTLTIQRTQQEDSAVYLCASSSPLPGTSGQETQYFGPGTRLLVL.

The chain recombines TRBV2 with TRBJ1-2, with D perhaps matching TRBD1 (6 bases). Germline V gene lookup returns CDR1 SNHLY and CDR2 FYNNEI. The CDR3 totals 13 residues. V lost 6 bases, J lost 1 base, and 9 bases lay in between. CDR3 sequence reads: CASRADSNYGYTF. Written as DNA, the CDR3 is TGTGCCAGCAGGGCGGACAGTAACTATGGCTACACCTTC.

The chain joins TRBV7-9 to TRBJ2-1; weak D call: TRBD2 (5 bases). CDR1 SEHNR and CDR2 FQNEAQ come from the germline V gene (reference sequence). Trimming stripped 3 bases from V and 7 bases from J, with 16 bases between. This CDR3 comprises 15 residues. CDR3 sequence (DNA): TGTGCCAGCAGCTTGAGAGGGAGTGAACGGAATGAGCAGTTCTTC. It translates to CASSLRGSERNEQFF.

A few counts support this clone. V and J are TRBV4-1 and TRBJ1-5; D remains ambiguous. CDR3 length: 13 amino acids. Per the germline V gene, CDR1 is MGHRA and CDR2 is YSYEKL. With 1 base removed from V and 6 bases from J, the gap between germline ends came to 7 bases. The CDR3 here is CASSQALTQPQHF. The CDR3 DNA sequence: TGCGCCAGCAGCCAAGCGCTAACTCAGCCCCAGCATTTT.

The table lists this clone with a count of one. The V gene is TRBV5-1, the J gene TRBJ1-1, with D maybe TRBD1 (5 bases). This CDR3 has 14 amino acids. Germline-derived CDR1 and CDR2 are SGHRS and YFSETQ. V lost 1 base and J lost 6, with 13 bases in between. The CDR3 spells CASSLLGEGPEAFF. CDR3 DNA: TGCGCCAGCAGCTTGCTGGGGGAGGGGCCTGAAGCTTTCTTT.

This clone was seen a single time. This chain joins TRBV12-5 and TRBJ2-2; D possibly corresponds to TRBD2 (5 bases). Germline V gene data show CDR1 as LGHNT and CDR2 as FRNRAP. This CDR3 comprises 16 residues. V dropped 2 bases and J dropped 4 bases, with 14 bases sitting between them. The CDR3 nucleotides read TGTGCTAGTGGTTTGTATCTAGAGGGCGGCACCGGGGAGCTGTTTTTT. It specifies CASGLYLEGGTGELFF.

The chain couples TRBV5-1 to TRBJ1-1; 8 nucleotides match TRBD1. Germline CDR1 SGHRS, CDR2 YFSETQ. Germline trimming cut 2 bases from V and 3 bases from J; bases unmatched to any gene: 6. This CDR3 has 15 amino acids. The CDR3 loop reads CASSLMTGAYTEAFF. For the CDR3, the DNA is TGCGCCAGCAGCTTAATGACAGGGGCCTACACTGAAGCTTTCTTT.

As to this clone: At one end the junction does not follow the germline gene, possibly because of a read error. The rearrangement uses TRBV2 and TRBJ1-5; TRBD1 agrees at 7 bases. The CDR3 spans 13 residues. The germline CDR1 and CDR2 sequences are SNHLY and FYNNEI. CDR3 residues: CASSGTGAQSQHF. For the CDR3, the DNA is TGTGCCAGCAGTGGGACAGGTGCTCAGTCCCAGCATTTT.

The J gene is TRBJ2-1, the V gene TRBV7-2, with 12 nucleotides matching TRBD2. The J segment lost 12 bases and the V segment lost 0 bases, leaving 0 bases of the junction unmatched. The CDR3 runs 13 residues. CDR1 is SGHTA, CDR2 FQGNSA, per germline. CDR3 sequence (DNA): TGTGCCAGCAGCTTAGCACTAGCGGGAGGGCAGTTCTTC. This translates into CASSLALAGGQFF.

The V gene is TRBV9, the J gene TRBJ1-1; D gene uncertain. From germline, CDR1 is SGDLS and CDR2 YYNGEE. The V gene lost 0 bases and the J gene lost 7 bases, with 13 bases spanning the gap. The CDR3 contains 14 residues. For the CDR3, the DNA is TGTGCCAGCAGCGTAGATGAGGGAAGAGGTGAAGCTTTCTTT. This sequence encodes CASSVDEGRGEAFF.

J is TRBJ2-2 and V is TRBV12-5; a weak D match, TRBD2 (5 bases). Trimming removed 0 bases from V and 4 bases from J, with 24 bases in between. Germline lookup yields CDR1 LGHNT and CDR2 FRNRAP. CDR3 length: 20 residues. The CDR3 is CASGLVLVRKPLRSTGELFF. CDR3 DNA sequence: TGTGCTAGTGGTTTGGTACTAGTCAGGAAGCCGCTGCGAAGCACCGGGGAGCTGTTTTTT.

This clone has more than one count but fewer than ten. V usage is TRBV5-1 and J usage is TRBJ2-5; 10 nucleotides line up with TRBD2. The CDR3 is 15 residues long. CDR1 SGHRS and CDR2 YFSETQ come from the germline V gene. The V gene end was trimmed by 3 bases and the J gene end by 3 bases; junction bases not matched to a gene: 5. This CDR3 is CASSSFGLAEETQYF. In nucleotides, the CDR3 is TGCGCCAGCAGCTCTTTTGGACTAGCGGAAGAGACCCAGTACTTC.

This clone has only one observation. The chain carries TRBV5-1 and TRBJ1-2, with TRBD1 matching 11 bases. J was trimmed by 8 bases and V by 4 bases; bases with no gene match: 7. Germline V gene data show CDR1 as SGHRS and CDR2 as YFSETQ. The CDR3 runs to 14 residues. CDR3 nucleotide sequence: TGCGCCAGCAGCCCGGGACAGGGGGATCTCGGCTACACCTTC. This translates into CASSPGQGDLGYTF.

The chain combines TRBV5-1 with TRBJ2-1; 14 nucleotides line up with TRBD2. CDR1 is SGHRS and CDR2 is YFSETQ in the germline V gene. This CDR3 comprises 17 residues. J lost 6 bases, V lost 4 bases, and 9 bases had no gene match. Here the CDR3 reads CASSKGLAGVWVNEQFF. The CDR3 nucleotides are TGCGCCAGCAGCAAGGGACTAGCGGGAGTCTGGGTCAATGAGCAGTTCTTC. Complete variable domain (other parts from reference TRBV5-1 and TRBJ2-1): KAGVTQTPRYLIKTRGQQVTLSCSPISGHRSVSWYQQTPGQGLQFLFEYFSETQRNKGNFPGRFSGRQFSNSRSEMNVSTLELGDSALYLCASSKGLAGVWVNEQFFGPGTRLTVL.

This chain connects TRBV11-3 to TRBJ1-1, with D perhaps matching TRBD1 (5 bases). The V gene's germline CDR1 is SGHNT and CDR2 YENEEA. The CDR3 is 16 amino acids. Between the trimmed V and J ends, which lost 3 bases and 1 base, there was a span of 15 bases. CDR3 DNA: TGTGCCAGCAGCTTTAGGGGCGGTTTGGGGAACACTGAAGCTTTCTTT. Residues: CASSFRGGLGNTEAFF.